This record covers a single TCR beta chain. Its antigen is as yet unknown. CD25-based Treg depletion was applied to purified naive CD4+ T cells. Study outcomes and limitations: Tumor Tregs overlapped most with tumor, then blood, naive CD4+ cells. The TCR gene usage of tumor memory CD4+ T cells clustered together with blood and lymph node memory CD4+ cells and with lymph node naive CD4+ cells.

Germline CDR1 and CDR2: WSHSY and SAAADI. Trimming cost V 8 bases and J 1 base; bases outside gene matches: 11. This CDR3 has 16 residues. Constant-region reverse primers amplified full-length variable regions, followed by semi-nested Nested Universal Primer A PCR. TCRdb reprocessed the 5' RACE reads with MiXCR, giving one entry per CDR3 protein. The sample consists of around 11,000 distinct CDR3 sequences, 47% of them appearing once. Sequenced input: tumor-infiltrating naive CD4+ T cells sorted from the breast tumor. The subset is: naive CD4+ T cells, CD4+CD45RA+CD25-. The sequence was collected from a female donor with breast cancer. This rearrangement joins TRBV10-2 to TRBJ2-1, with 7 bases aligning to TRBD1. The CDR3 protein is CASYPKTGTSYNEQFF. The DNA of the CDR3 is TGCGCCAGCTACCCTAAGACAGGGACGTCCTACAATGAGCAGTTCTTC.